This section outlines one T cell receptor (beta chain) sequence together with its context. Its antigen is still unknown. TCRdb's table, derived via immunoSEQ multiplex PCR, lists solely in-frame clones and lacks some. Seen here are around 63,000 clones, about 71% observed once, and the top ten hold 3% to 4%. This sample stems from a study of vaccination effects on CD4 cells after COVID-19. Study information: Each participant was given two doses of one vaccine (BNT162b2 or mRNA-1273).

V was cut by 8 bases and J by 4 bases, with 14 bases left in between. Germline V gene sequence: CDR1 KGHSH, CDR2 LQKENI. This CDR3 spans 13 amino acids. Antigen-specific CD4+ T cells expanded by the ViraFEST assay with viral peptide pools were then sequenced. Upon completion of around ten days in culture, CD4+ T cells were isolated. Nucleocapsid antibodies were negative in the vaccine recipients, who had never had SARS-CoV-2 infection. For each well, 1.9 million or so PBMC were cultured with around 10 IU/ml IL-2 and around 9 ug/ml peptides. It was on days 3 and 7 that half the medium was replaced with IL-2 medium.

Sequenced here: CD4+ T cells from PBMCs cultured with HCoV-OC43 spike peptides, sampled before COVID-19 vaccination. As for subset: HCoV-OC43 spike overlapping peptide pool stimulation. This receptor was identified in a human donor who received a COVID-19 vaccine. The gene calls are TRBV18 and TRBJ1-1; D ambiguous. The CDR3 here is CASTANGGTEAFF. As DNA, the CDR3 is TGTGCCAGCACCGCGAACGGTGGCACTGAAGCTTTCTTT.